The rows below give T cell receptor beta chains drawn from one sample of a study of brain metastases from non-small cell lung cancer. Assay: immunoSEQ multiplex PCR; the TCRdb copy retains only in-frame clones and omits some. The data contain around 2,500 clones, about 84% of them seen just once; the ten biggest clones take up about 9.8%. The source material was tumor-adjacent normal tissue. The receptors shown here come from a donor aged 40 or over with non-small cell lung cancer. Both conserved end residues are part of each CDR3. D genes are given only for firm matches. Only some rows state a clone size, as once, few, many or a class for expanded clones.

cdr3_nt: TGTGCCAGCAGCGTAGGCGGTTACAATCAGCCCCAGCATTTT
cdr3_aa: CASSVGGYNQPQHF
d_call: .
v_call: TRBV9
clone_size: .
j_call: TRBJ1-5

cdr3_nt: TGTGCCAGCAGCCAAGTACCGGGACAGGGGGATGAAAAACTGTTTTTT
cdr3_aa: CASSQVPGQGDEKLFF
d_call: TRBD1
v_call: TRBV3-1/TRBV3-2
clone_size: .
j_call: TRBJ1-4

cdr3_nt: TGCGCCAGCAGCTTGTACGGGTCGTCGACCGGGGAGCTGTTTTTT
cdr3_aa: CASSLYGSSTGELFF
d_call: .
v_call: TRBV5-1
clone_size: .
j_call: TRBJ2-2

cdr3_nt: TGTGCCAGCAGCTTAGAACTAAATCAGCCCCAGCATTTT
cdr3_aa: CASSLELNQPQHF
d_call: .
v_call: TRBV7-8
clone_size: once
j_call: TRBJ1-5

cdr3_nt: TGTGCCAGCAGCTTGGGACAGTCCTTAAATGAAAAACTGTTTTTT
cdr3_aa: CASSLGQSLNEKLFF
d_call: .
v_call: TRBV5-6
clone_size: .
j_call: TRBJ1-4

cdr3_nt: TGTGCCGGGACATCAACCGGGGAGCTGTTTTTT
cdr3_aa: CAGTSTGELFF
d_call: .
v_call: TRBV6-5
clone_size: .
j_call: TRBJ2-2

cdr3_nt: TGTGCCAGCAGTCCGGGCCCGAACACCGGGGAGCTGTTTTTT
cdr3_aa: CASSPGPNTGELFF
d_call: .
v_call: TRBV6-5
clone_size: .
j_call: TRBJ2-2

cdr3_nt: TGTGCCAGCTCACCACCGGGGGGGAAAGAGAACACTGAAGCTTTCTTT
cdr3_aa: CASSPPGGKENTEAFF
d_call: .
v_call: TRBV18
clone_size: .
j_call: TRBJ1-1

cdr3_nt: TGTGCCAGCAGGTTACGGAATACGGGAGAGACCCAGTACTTC
cdr3_aa: CASRLRNTGETQYF
d_call: .
v_call: TRBV6-5
clone_size: .
j_call: TRBJ2-5

cdr3_nt: TGTGCCAGCAGACGGGACAGTGGGGACTACAATGAGCAGTTCTTC
cdr3_aa: CASRRDSGDYNEQFF
d_call: TRBD1
v_call: TRBV6-5
clone_size: .
j_call: TRBJ2-1

cdr3_nt: TGTGCCATCAGTGATAGCGACGGTGGGCCCTACGAGCAGTACTTC
cdr3_aa: CAISDSDGGPYEQYF
d_call: .
v_call: TRBV10-3
clone_size: once
j_call: TRBJ2-7

cdr3_nt: TGTGCCAGCAGCTTAGGTGGGGTATATACGCAGTATTTT
cdr3_aa: CASSLGGVYTQYF
d_call: .
v_call: TRBV7-8
clone_size: .
j_call: TRBJ2-3

cdr3_nt: TGTGCCAGCAGCAAAGACCACAGGAACCAAGAGACCCAGTACTTC
cdr3_aa: CASSKDHRNQETQYF
d_call: .
v_call: TRBV21-1
clone_size: .
j_call: TRBJ2-5

cdr3_nt: TGTGCCACCAGCCACAGGGGGCACGACACCGGGGAGCTGTTTTTT
cdr3_aa: CATSHRGHDTGELFF
d_call: TRBD1
v_call: TRBV24-1
clone_size: .
j_call: TRBJ2-2

cdr3_nt: TGCGCCAGCAGCCAAGATCCGGCGTATCGCCAGCCCCAGCATTTT
cdr3_aa: CASSQDPAYRQPQHF
d_call: .
v_call: TRBV4-1
clone_size: .
j_call: TRBJ1-5

cdr3_nt: TGTGCCATCACCTTGTTGGACCAGCAAGAGACCCAGTACTTC
cdr3_aa: CAITLLDQQETQYF
d_call: .
v_call: TRBV10-3
clone_size: .
j_call: TRBJ2-5

cdr3_nt: TGTGCCACCAGCAGATTAAGACTAGCGGGGGGGATCACAGATACGCAGTATTTT
cdr3_aa: CATSRLRLAGGITDTQYF
d_call: TRBD2
v_call: TRBV15
clone_size: .
j_call: TRBJ2-3

cdr3_nt: TGTGCCAGCAGCTTAGGAGCCCGGGAATCGCAGCCCCAGCATTTT
cdr3_aa: CASSLGARESQPQHF
d_call: .
v_call: TRBV7-2
clone_size: .
j_call: TRBJ1-5

cdr3_nt: TGTGCCAGCAGCTTAAGCGGGGGGGCTAATGAGCAGTTCTTC
cdr3_aa: CASSLSGGANEQFF
d_call: TRBD2
v_call: TRBV11-3
clone_size: .
j_call: TRBJ2-1

cdr3_nt: TGCGCCAGCAGCGAGGAGGGCTATGGCTACACCTTC
cdr3_aa: CASSEEGYGYTF
d_call: .
v_call: TRBV5-1
clone_size: .
j_call: TRBJ1-2

cdr3_nt: TGTGCCAGCAGTGACTCTAGCGGGGGGGCCACAGATACGCAGTATTTT
cdr3_aa: CASSDSSGGATDTQYF
d_call: TRBD2
v_call: TRBV6-4
clone_size: .
j_call: TRBJ2-3

cdr3_nt: TGTGCCAGCAGCCCATGTTTCCTCCGACAGAACCAAGAGACCCAGTACTTC
cdr3_aa: CASSPCFLRQNQETQYF
d_call: .
v_call: TRBV11-3
clone_size: .
j_call: TRBJ2-5

cdr3_nt: TGTGCCAGCAGCGTAGATACGGACCCTTCCTACAATGAGCAGTTCTTC
cdr3_aa: CASSVDTDPSYNEQFF
d_call: .
v_call: TRBV9
clone_size: .
j_call: TRBJ2-1

cdr3_nt: TGTGCCAGCAGCCAAGTAGCGGGGCGGGAGACCCAGTACTTC
cdr3_aa: CASSQVAGRETQYF
d_call: TRBD2
v_call: TRBV3-1/TRBV3-2
clone_size: .
j_call: TRBJ2-5

cdr3_nt: TGCGCCAGCAGCTTGGGGATTAGGGTCACAGATACGCAGTATTTT
cdr3_aa: CASSLGIRVTDTQYF
d_call: .
v_call: TRBV5-1
clone_size: .
j_call: TRBJ2-3

cdr3_nt: TGTGCTAGTGCCGGGTCGAACACCGGGGAGCTGTTTTTT
cdr3_aa: CASAGSNTGELFF
d_call: .
v_call: TRBV12-5
clone_size: few
j_call: TRBJ2-2

cdr3_nt: TGTGCCAGCAGCTTAGCGGGCGTAAACTACAAGCAGTACTTC
cdr3_aa: CASSLAGVNYKQYF
d_call: .
v_call: TRBV7-9
clone_size: .
j_call: TRBJ2-7

cdr3_nt: TGTGCCAGCAGCGTAATTCCAGGAGACACTGAAGCTTTCTTT
cdr3_aa: CASSVIPGDTEAFF
d_call: .
v_call: TRBV9
clone_size: .
j_call: TRBJ1-1

cdr3_nt: TGTGCCAGCAGCTTGTTAGGCCTTAACTATGGCTACACCTTC
cdr3_aa: CASSLLGLNYGYTF
d_call: .
v_call: TRBV7-2
clone_size: .
j_call: TRBJ1-2

cdr3_nt: TGTGCCAGCAGCGATGGGTATCTTTGGCATCATCAGCCCCAGCATTTT
cdr3_aa: CASSDGYLWHHQPQHF
d_call: .
v_call: TRBV3-1/TRBV3-2
clone_size: .
j_call: TRBJ1-5

cdr3_nt: TGTGCCAGCAGCCAAGATCGGGCCCTCCTGACTTTC
cdr3_aa: CASSQDRALLTF
d_call: .
v_call: TRBV3-1/TRBV3-2
clone_size: .
j_call: TRBJ2-6

cdr3_nt: TGTGCCAGCAGCCCCGTAGACCAAGAGACCCAGTACTTC
cdr3_aa: CASSPVDQETQYF
d_call: .
v_call: TRBV7-3
clone_size: .
j_call: TRBJ2-5

cdr3_nt: TGCGCCAGCAGCCTCTTACCGGGTACAGTCTCTGAAAACACCATATATTTT
cdr3_aa: CASSLLPGTVSENTIYF
d_call: .
v_call: TRBV4-1
clone_size: once
j_call: TRBJ1-3

cdr3_nt: TGTGCCAGCAGCGTAGAGGTCACCCCGAATGAAAAACTGTTTTTT
cdr3_aa: CASSVEVTPNEKLFF
d_call: .
v_call: TRBV9
clone_size: .
j_call: TRBJ1-4

cdr3_nt: TGTGCCAGCAGCTCCGAGACAGTGCAGTATTTT
cdr3_aa: CASSSETVQYF
d_call: .
v_call: TRBV7-9
clone_size: .
j_call: TRBJ2-3

cdr3_nt: TGTGCCAGCAGAACCTACAGGGGAGGTCGGACAGATACGCAGTATTTT
cdr3_aa: CASRTYRGGRTDTQYF
d_call: .
v_call: TRBV27
clone_size: .
j_call: TRBJ2-3

cdr3_nt: TGTGCCAGCTCACCAACGCGGGGTCTCGGGAACACCGGGGAGCTGTTTTTT
cdr3_aa: CASSPTRGLGNTGELFF
d_call: .
v_call: TRBV18
clone_size: .
j_call: TRBJ2-2

cdr3_nt: TGTGCCAGCTCACCGGACTGGGGTAGCACTGAAGCTTTCTTT
cdr3_aa: CASSPDWGSTEAFF
d_call: .
v_call: TRBV18
clone_size: .
j_call: TRBJ1-1

cdr3_nt: TGTGCCAGCAGCCTACGACAGGAGGCGATGAACACTGAAGCTTTCTTT
cdr3_aa: CASSLRQEAMNTEAFF
d_call: .
v_call: TRBV7-8
clone_size: .
j_call: TRBJ1-1

cdr3_nt: TGTGCCAGCAGCGTAGACGGCAATGAGCAGTTCTTC
cdr3_aa: CASSVDGNEQFF
d_call: .
v_call: TRBV9
clone_size: .
j_call: TRBJ2-1

cdr3_nt: TGTGCCAGCAGCCCCTGGACGGATAGCAATGAAAAACTGTTTTTT
cdr3_aa: CASSPWTDSNEKLFF
d_call: .
v_call: TRBV7-9
clone_size: .
j_call: TRBJ1-4

cdr3_nt: TGTGCCAGCAGCTTAGTCGTATTGGGGAACACTGAAGCTTTCTTT
cdr3_aa: CASSLVVLGNTEAFF
d_call: .
v_call: TRBV7-3
clone_size: .
j_call: TRBJ1-1

cdr3_nt: TGCGCCAGCAGCTTGGGATTTCATAATTCACCCCTCCACTTT
cdr3_aa: CASSLGFHNSPLHF
d_call: .
v_call: TRBV5-1
clone_size: .
j_call: TRBJ1-6

cdr3_nt: TGCGCCAGCAAGTTGGACGACACACTGTGGGGGGGCGGGACAGATACGCAGTATTTT
cdr3_aa: CASKLDDTLWGGGTDTQYF
d_call: .
v_call: TRBV5-1
clone_size: .
j_call: TRBJ2-3

cdr3_nt: TGTGCCAGCAGCTCTCCGGGGGGTTCAGATACGCAGTATTTT
cdr3_aa: CASSSPGGSDTQYF
d_call: TRBD2
v_call: TRBV5-6
clone_size: once
j_call: TRBJ2-3

cdr3_nt: TGCGCCAGCAGCTCTCAGGGACAGGTAGCGGAGACCCAGTACTTC
cdr3_aa: CASSSQGQVAETQYF
d_call: TRBD1
v_call: TRBV5-1
clone_size: .
j_call: TRBJ2-5

cdr3_nt: TGTGCCAGCATCCCGGAGCGACAGGGATCACAAGATACGCAGTATTTT
cdr3_aa: CASIPERQGSQDTQYF
d_call: TRBD1
v_call: TRBV5-6
clone_size: once
j_call: TRBJ2-3

cdr3_nt: TGTGCCAGCAGCCAAAATCAGGATCAGCCCCAGCATTTT
cdr3_aa: CASSQNQDQPQHF
d_call: .
v_call: TRBV3-1/TRBV3-2
clone_size: .
j_call: TRBJ1-5

cdr3_nt: TGTGCCAGCTCACCACGCTCAGGTCCTTTCACGCCTACTGAAGCTTTCTTT
cdr3_aa: CASSPRSGPFTPTEAFF
d_call: .
v_call: TRBV18
clone_size: .
j_call: TRBJ1-1

cdr3_nt: TGTGCCACCGGGGGACAGGGAAAAAATGGTCAGCCCCAGCATTTT
cdr3_aa: CATGGQGKNGQPQHF
d_call: TRBD1
v_call: TRBV24-1
clone_size: .
j_call: TRBJ1-5

cdr3_nt: TGTGCCAGTAGTATTAACGGAGATAACTATGGCTACACCTTC
cdr3_aa: CASSINGDNYGYTF
d_call: .
v_call: TRBV19
clone_size: .
j_call: TRBJ1-2

cdr3_nt: TGTGCCATCAGTACCGGGACAGCGGACTCACCCCTCCACTTT
cdr3_aa: CAISTGTADSPLHF
d_call: TRBD1
v_call: TRBV10-3
clone_size: .
j_call: TRBJ1-6

cdr3_nt: TGTGCCAGCAGCATCCAGTCAGGGGACGGCTACACCTTC
cdr3_aa: CASSIQSGDGYTF
d_call: .
v_call: TRBV14
clone_size: .
j_call: TRBJ1-2

cdr3_nt: TGCGCCAGCAGTGAATCAAAGGGCGGGGAGACCCAGTACTTC
cdr3_aa: CASSESKGGETQYF
d_call: .
v_call: TRBV10-2
clone_size: .
j_call: TRBJ2-5